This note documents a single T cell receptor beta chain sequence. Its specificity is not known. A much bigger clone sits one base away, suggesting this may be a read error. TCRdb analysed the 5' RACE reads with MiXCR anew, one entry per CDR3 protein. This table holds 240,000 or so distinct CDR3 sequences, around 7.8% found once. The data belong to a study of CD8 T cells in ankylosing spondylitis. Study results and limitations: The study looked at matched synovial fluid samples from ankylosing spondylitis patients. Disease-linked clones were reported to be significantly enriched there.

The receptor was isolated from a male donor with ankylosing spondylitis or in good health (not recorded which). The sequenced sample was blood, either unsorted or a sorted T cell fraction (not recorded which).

The CDR3 protein is CSASLHSPGLAVGADTQYF. CDR3 sequence (DNA): TGCAGTGCTAGCTTACATTCACCGGGACTAGCGGTGGGCGCAGATACGCAGTATTTT. The V call is TRBV20-1, the J call TRBJ2-3; TRBD2 aligns across 11 bases. The ends lost 3 bases at V and 4 bases at J; junction bases unmatched: 18. This CDR3 has 19 amino acids. The germline gives CDR1 DFQATT, CDR2 SNEGSKA (reference sequence).